The 21 T cell receptor beta chains below all came from one sample that was sequenced in a study of T cell responses to AZD1222 COVID-19 vaccine. Only in-frame clones appear in the TCRdb table, and some are missing; sequencing was by immunoSEQ multiplex PCR. Here the sample spans about 130,000 clones, 88% being singletons. Sequenced material: peripheral blood, taken on day 0 of MenACWY control vaccination. The receptors shown here come from an adult in good health.

V and J are TRBV27 and TRBJ1-2; D not certain. CDR1 and CDR2 (germline): MNHEY, SMNVEV (reference sequence). Trimming left V 2 bases short and J 7 bases short, with 11 bases between. This CDR3 region has 13 residues. The CDR3, as DNA: TGTGCCAGCAGTTTACTGGCCCGGGGTGGCTACACCTTC. It is translated as CASSLLARGGYTF.

This clone was seen only once. The CDR3 region has the DNA TGCGCCAGCGGGAGGGACAGGGAGTCGGGCTACACCTTC. Its translation is CASGRDRESGYTF. V gene TRBV5-1 combines with J gene TRBJ1-2, with 9 bases fitting TRBD1. This CDR3 comprises 13 residues. The J segment lost 8 bases and the V segment lost 7 bases, leaving 9 bases of the junction unmatched. The germline V gene has CDR1 SGHRS and CDR2 YFSETQ.

The chain combines TRBV28 with TRBJ1-1; D gene unclear. The CDR3 is made up of 13 amino acids. Germline CDR1 is MDHEN and CDR2 is SYDVKM. Trimming removed 7 bases at V and 11 bases at J, with 20 bases between. Here the CDR3 DNA reads TGTGCCAGCATCACAGTAGTTGGGAGTAAGGCTTTCTTT. Translation gives CASITVVGSKAFF.

The rearrangement links TRBV5-6 to TRBJ1-6; 10 bases are a match to TRBD1. Trimming removed 4 bases from V and 9 bases from J; junction bases left unmatched: 7. From germline, CDR1 is SGHDT and CDR2 YYEEEE. CDR3 size: 15 residues. CDR3 coding DNA: TGTGCCAGCAGCAGGGACAGGGGCGCTGGTTCACCCCTCCACTTT. Protein product: CASSRDRGAGSPLHF.

This clone came up once. The chain carries TRBV6-5 and TRBJ2-1; 9 positions agree with TRBD2. This CDR3 is built from 15 residues. V lost 2 bases, J lost 8 bases, and 7 bases stayed unmatched. The germline V gene encodes CDR1 MNHEY and CDR2 SVGAGI. The CDR3 spells CASSYPSGRSDEQFF. The CDR3 coding sequence is TGTGCCAGCAGTTACCCCAGCGGGAGGTCCGATGAGCAGTTCTTC.

The chain recombines TRBV20-1 with TRBJ2-7; 8 bases align to TRBD2. Germline V CDR1 and CDR2: DFQATT, SNEGSKA (reference sequence). The ends lost 3 bases at V and 5 bases at J; junction bases unmatched: 3. The CDR3 has 12 amino acids. The DNA for the CDR3 is TGCAGTGCTAGTCCCGGGGGGGACGAGCAGTACTTC. As protein: CSASPGGDEQYF.

V usage is TRBV3-1 (or the pseudogene TRBV3-2) and J usage is TRBJ2-1, with D possibly TRBD2 on 5 matching bases. Germline assignment: CDR1 LGHDT and CDR2 YNNKEL (reference sequence). The CDR3 is 17 residues long. The germline V and J ends were trimmed by 1 base and 3 bases, with 16 bases remaining between them. CDR3 in amino acids: CASSQVGGQILYNEQFF. The DNA for the CDR3 is TGTGCCAGCAGCCAAGTGGGCGGGCAAATCCTCTACAATGAGCAGTTCTTC.

This clone was recorded only once. CDR3 amino acids: CASSQISPGYEQYF. The CDR3 bases are TGCGCCAGCAGCCAGATTTCCCCGGGCTACGAGCAGTACTTC. The chain employs TRBV4-1 and TRBJ2-7; D uncertain. Germline CDR1 reads MGHRA; CDR2 reads YSYEKL. Trimming took off 3 bases at V and 3 bases at J, with 12 bases between the two ends. The CDR3 has 14 residues.

The chain is built from TRBV2 and TRBJ2-7; no definite D call. The CDR3 is 13 residues long. Germline V lookup: CDR1 SNHLY, CDR2 FYNNEI. V lost 7 bases, J lost 3 bases, and 13 bases lay in between. Written as DNA, the CDR3 is TGTGCCAGCACAAACCCATCAATCTACGAGCAGTACTTC. This sequence encodes CASTNPSIYEQYF.

V and J are TRBV6-4 and TRBJ2-3, with TRBD2 matching over 8 bases. The CDR3 consists of 14 residues. CDR1 MRHNA and CDR2 SNTAGT come from the germline V gene. With V trimmed by 3 bases and J by 2 bases, 1 base remained unmatched. CDR3 DNA sequence: TGTGCCAGCAGTGAAGCGGGAGCCACAGATACGCAGTATTTT. Translated, it gives CASSEAGATDTQYF.

This rearrangement joins TRBV29-1 to TRBJ1-6; the match to TRBD1 covers 9 bases. CDR1 SQVTM and CDR2 ANQGSEA come from the germline V gene. The trim removed 6 bases at V and 9 bases at J, leaving 6 bases unmatched. CDR3 length equals 13 residues. For the CDR3, the DNA is TGCAGCGTCCGGACAGGGGCTAGTTCACCCCTCCACTTT. Encoded protein: CSVRTGASSPLHF.

This chain links TRBV19 with TRBJ1-4, with D maybe TRBD1 (6 bases). The CDR3 contains 13 residues. Germline values: CDR1 LNHDA, CDR2 SQIVND (reference sequence). Trimming pared 8 bases from V and 4 bases from J, leaving 11 bases between. The CDR3 spells CASGTGINEKLFF. The CDR3 DNA sequence: TGTGCCAGTGGCACAGGGATTAATGAAAAACTGTTTTTT. Based on the CDR3 plus reference TRBV19 and TRBJ1-4, the full variable domain is DGGITQSPKYLFRKEGQNVTLSCEQNLNHDAMYWYRQDPGQGLRLIYYSQIVNDFQKGDIAEGYSVSREKKESFPLTVTSAQKNPTAFYLCASGTGINEKLFFGSGTQLSVL.

The V gene is TRBV6-5, the J gene TRBJ1-3; 7 bases match TRBD1. CDR3 length equals 13 residues. V dropped 7 bases and J dropped 4; count of bases not matched to a gene: 4. Germline V gene data show CDR1 as MNHEY and CDR2 as SVGAGI. CDR3 sequence (DNA): TGTGCCAGCAAAGGACAGGTCGGAAACACCATATATTTT. Amino acid sequence: CASKGQVGNTIYF.

This rearrangement joins TRBV3-1 (or the pseudogene TRBV3-2) to TRBJ2-7, with 8 bases identical to TRBD2. Germline V gene data show CDR1 as LGHDT and CDR2 as YNNKEL (reference sequence). V lost 4 bases and J lost 4; bases outside the gene matches: 9. The CDR3 consists of 15 residues. The CDR3 spells CASSLQSGRAYEQYF. In nucleotides, the CDR3 is TGTGCCAGCAGCCTACAAAGCGGGAGAGCGTACGAGCAGTACTTC.

J is TRBJ2-7 and V is TRBV13; weak D call: TRBD2 (6 bases). Trimming took off 5 bases at V and 5 bases at J, with 19 bases between the two ends. Germline V gene lookup returns CDR1 PRHDT and CDR2 FYEKMQ (reference sequence). The CDR3 has 15 amino acids. The CDR3 bases are TGTGCCAGCAGCACTGGGTTTCCGGGAGATAACGAGCAGTACTTC. Translation gives CASSTGFPGDNEQYF.

The chain is built from TRBV5-1 and TRBJ1-2; D is undetermined. The CDR3 is 12 amino acids. V shed 3 bases and J shed 4 bases, with 7 bases lying between them. The germline gives CDR1 SGHRS, CDR2 YFSETQ. The CDR3 bases are TGCGCCAGCAGCTACGAATCCTATGGCTACACCTTC. The encoded protein is CASSYESYGYTF.

This chain joins TRBV30 and TRBJ2-5, with D perhaps TRBD2 (6 bases). From germline, CDR1 is GTSNPN and CDR2 SVGIG (reference sequence). The CDR3 covers 17 residues. With 2 bases removed from V and 0 bases from J, the gap between germline ends came to 19 bases. CDR3 in DNA: TGTGCCTGGAGTTGGGGGGTAACAAGGGCGTACCAAGAGACCCAGTACTTC. It is translated as CAWSWGVTRAYQETQYF.

The chain uses TRBV28 and TRBJ2-7, with 9 bases aligning to TRBD2. The V gene's germline CDR1 is MDHEN and CDR2 SYDVKM. The CDR3 has 14 residues. After removal of 7 bases from V and 2 bases from J, the junction contained 6 bases not matched to a gene. The chain's CDR3 is CASTSSGTPYEQYF. CDR3 nucleotide sequence: TGTGCCAGCACCTCTAGCGGGACGCCCTACGAGCAGTACTTC.

V gene TRBV15 combines with J gene TRBJ2-3; D not certain. Per germline, CDR1 LNHNV and CDR2 YYDKDF (reference sequence). CDR3 length: 16 amino acids. Trimming left V 1 base short and J 0 bases short, with 11 bases between. The CDR3 bases are TGTGCCACCAGCAGAGTTCCCCGGCGTAGCACAGATACGCAGTATTTT. The encoded protein is CATSRVPRRSTDTQYF.

The rearrangement joins TRBV28 to TRBJ2-5; D uncertain. CDR1 MDHEN and CDR2 SYDVKM come from the germline V gene. This CDR3 has 15 residues. Trimming cost V 4 bases and J 4 bases, with 16 bases left between them. CDR3 loop: CASSYPPQSGETQYF. The CDR3 coding sequence is TGTGCCAGCAGTTACCCCCCGCAGTCCGGAGAGACCCAGTACTTC.

Only a few counts were recorded for this clone. V is TRBV9 and J is TRBJ2-7; 9 bases line up with TRBD1. The CDR3 loop spans 14 amino acids. Germline assignment: CDR1 SGDLS and CDR2 YYNGEE. The trim removed 2 bases at V and 5 bases at J, leaving 5 bases unmatched. CDR3 nucleotide sequence: TGTGCCAGCAGCGTTACAGGGGGCTTCGACGAGCAGTACTTC. It yields the protein CASSVTGGFDEQYF.